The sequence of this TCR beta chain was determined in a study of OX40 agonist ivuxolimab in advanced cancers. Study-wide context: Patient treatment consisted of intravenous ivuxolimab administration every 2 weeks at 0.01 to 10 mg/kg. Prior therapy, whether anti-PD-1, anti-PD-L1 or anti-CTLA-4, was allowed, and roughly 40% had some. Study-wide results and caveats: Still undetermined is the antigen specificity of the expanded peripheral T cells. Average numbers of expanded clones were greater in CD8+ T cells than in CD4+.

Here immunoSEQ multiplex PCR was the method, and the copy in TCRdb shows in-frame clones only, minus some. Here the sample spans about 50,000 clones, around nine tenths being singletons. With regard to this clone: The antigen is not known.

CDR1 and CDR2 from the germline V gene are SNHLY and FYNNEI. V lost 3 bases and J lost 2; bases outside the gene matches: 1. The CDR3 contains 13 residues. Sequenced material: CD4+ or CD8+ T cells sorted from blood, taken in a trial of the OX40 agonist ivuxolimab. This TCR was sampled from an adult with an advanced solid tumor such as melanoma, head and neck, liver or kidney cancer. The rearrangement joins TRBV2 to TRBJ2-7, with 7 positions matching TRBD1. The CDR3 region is CASSEQGAYEQYF. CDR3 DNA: TGTGCCAGCAGTGAGCAGGGGGCCTACGAGCAGTACTTC. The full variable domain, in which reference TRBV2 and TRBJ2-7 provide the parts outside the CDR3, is EPEVTQTPSHQVTQMGQEVILRCVPISNHLYFYWYRQILGQKVEFLVSFYNNEISEKSEIFDDQFSVERPDGSNFTLKIRSTKLEDSAMYFCASSEQGAYEQYFGPGTRLTVT.